The text below deals with one T cell receptor (beta chain). The sample comes from a study of CD8 T cells in Susac syndrome. The CDR3 is 14 amino acids. Germline loops: CDR1 SQVTM, CDR2 ANQGSEA. The ends lost 6 bases at V and 2 bases at J; junction bases unmatched: 8. Random hexamers primed reverse transcription of about 0.5 to 1 ug RNA. Multiplex immunoSEQ PCR targeted 54 Vbeta and 13 Jbeta TCR beta segments. TCRdb analysed the immunoSEQ multiplex PCR reads with MiXCR anew, one entry per CDR3 protein. Of about 130,000 distinct CDR3 sequences detected, approximately 94% appear once; the ten largest clones hold over 0.1%.

The sequenced sample was CD4+ T cells from PBMCs. The chain joins TRBV29-1 to TRBJ1-1, with 8 nucleotides matching TRBD1. This sequence originates from a human donor with multiple sclerosis. The CDR3: CSVRTGSRNTEAFF. The DNA of the CDR3 is TGCAGCGTGAGGACAGGGTCCCGAAACACTGAAGCTTTCTTT.